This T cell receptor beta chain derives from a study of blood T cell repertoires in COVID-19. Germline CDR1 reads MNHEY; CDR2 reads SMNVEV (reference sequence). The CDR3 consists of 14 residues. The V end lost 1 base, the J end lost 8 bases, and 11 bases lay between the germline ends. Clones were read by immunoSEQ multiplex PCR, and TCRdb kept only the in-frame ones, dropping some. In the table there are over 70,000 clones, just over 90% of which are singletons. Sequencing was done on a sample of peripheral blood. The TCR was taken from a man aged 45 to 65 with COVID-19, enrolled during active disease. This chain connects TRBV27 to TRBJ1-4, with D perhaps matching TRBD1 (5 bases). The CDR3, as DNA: TGTGCCAGCAGTTTATTAGGGGTGGGGGAAAAACTGTTTTTT. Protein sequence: CASSLLGVGEKLFF.